This paragraph covers one TCR beta chain sequence. This specimen belongs to a study of blood T cell repertoires in COVID-19. The method was immunoSEQ multiplex PCR; TCRdb's version includes in-frame clones alone and lacks a portion of them. The sample has about 400,000 clones, about 89% seen once. Trimming stripped 0 bases from V and 2 bases from J, with 5 bases between. The CDR3 length is 15 residues. The germline CDR1 and CDR2 sequences are MNHEY and SVGAGI. V is TRBV6-5 and J is TRBJ2-6, with D possibly matching TRBD1 (5 bases). The clonotype was recovered from a man in his forties or fifties in a cohort exposed to, infected with or recovered from COVID-19 (not recorded which). Sequencing was performed on PBMCs or T cells enriched from blood (not recorded which). CDR3 in amino acids: CASSYSTAGANVLTF. DNA of the CDR3: TGTGCCAGCAGTTACTCGACAGCTGGGGCCAACGTCCTGACTTTC.